The following is a T cell receptor (beta chain) sequence with its context. Its target is unknown. This entry is derived from a study of PD-1 blockade in classical Hodgkin lymphoma. General study points: Newly diagnosed patients were reported to start with lower TCR diversity than healthy donors. With CD4+ cells, TCR diversity rose significantly by C4D1, but not with CD8+ cells. Prior to therapy, complete responders displayed diversity much like that of newly diagnosed patients.

The CDR3 has 16 amino acids. Germline loops: CDR1 LNHNV, CDR2 YYDKDF (reference sequence). Trimming shortened V by 4 bases and J by 3 bases, and 17 bases separated the two germline ends. TCRdb's copy holds only in-frame clones and misses some; the assay was immunoSEQ multiplex PCR. The data hold 55,000 to 75,000 clones, with just over 90% observed a single time. Every patient experienced relapse after autologous stem cell transplantation, and brentuximab vedotin exposure varied. This clonotype was sampled from a human donor with classical Hodgkin lymphoma. The sequencing used peripheral blood mononuclear cells (PBMCs), collected at baseline. The chain couples TRBV15 to TRBJ2-3; perhaps D is TRBD1 or TRBD2 (5 bases each). The CDR3 nucleotides read TGTGCCACCAGCACTGGTTCCGGGGCCGCGACAGATACGCAGTATTTT. This codes for CATSTGSGAATDTQYF.